This T cell receptor (beta chain) is from a study of tumor-infiltrating lymphocytes in localized non-small cell lung cancer. Produced via immunoSEQ multiplex PCR; TCRdb's table is partial and in-frame only. Of 5,000 to 6,500 clones in the sample, roughly 66% were seen once. The TCR comes from a human donor with non-small cell lung cancer. The sample was uninvolved lung tissue not adjacent to the tumor.

CDR3 DNA: TGTGCCAGTACCACACAGGGTCTAGATACGCAGTATTTT. Translated: CASTTQGLDTQYF. This chain joins TRBV19 and TRBJ2-3; tentatively, D is TRBD1 (6 bases). V was trimmed by 7 bases and J by 5 bases, leaving 13 bases between them. Germline V gene data show CDR1 as LNHDA and CDR2 as SQIVND (reference sequence). This CDR3 has 13 residues.